The T cell receptor beta chain described here comes from a study of OX40 agonist ivuxolimab in advanced cancers. Study observations and caveats: Expanded clones belonging to CD8+ T cells outnumbered, on average, those of CD4+.

This table comes from immunoSEQ multiplex PCR, and its TCRdb copy is limited to in-frame clones, with some not included. The sample includes 25,000 to 35,000 clones, 70% to 85% seen only once; the top ten take about 22%. Concerning this clone itself: The target antigen is unknown.

The CDR3 spans 19 residues. The germline V gene has CDR1 SGDLS and CDR2 YYNGEE. With V trimmed by 0 bases and J by 1 base, 9 bases remained unmatched. Sampled blood was obtained at baseline, cycle 4 day 1, and cycle 7 day 1. The sequencing used CD4+ or CD8+ T cells sorted from blood, collected in a trial of the OX40 agonist ivuxolimab. This TCR came from an adult with an advanced solid tumor such as melanoma, head and neck, liver or kidney cancer. The chain carries TRBV9 and TRBJ2-2; 10 positions match TRBD2. This chain's CDR3 is CASSVGSGGALGNTGELFF. CDR3 nucleotide sequence: TGTGCCAGCAGCGTAGGCAGCGGGGGGGCTTTAGGGAACACCGGGGAGCTGTTTTTT.